The clone carrying this TCR beta chain was seen many times. Its antigen is undetermined. This sample was taken from a study of neurological immune-mediated disorders. Study-wide results and caveats: Among expanded clones, no CDR3 amino acid sequences were shared across subjects, a pattern suggesting private repertoires in all groups.

The cDNA was synthesized by means of template-switch 5'RACE, which was carried out with 10-nucleotide random UMIs. Each CDR3 protein is one row after TCRdb ran MiXCR on the 5' RACE reads. The table shows approximately 50,000 distinct CDR3 sequences, with approximately 10% occurring only once. Germline loops: CDR1 LNHNV, CDR2 YYDKDF (reference sequence). Trimming took 1 base from V and 4 from J; bases not matched to a gene: 9. The CDR3 loop spans 16 amino acids. Unsorted libraries were derived from 2 million PBMCs stored at -80 C. Source material: PBMCs. The sequence came from a man aged 65-85 years with HTLV-1-associated myelopathy (HAM/TSP). The V call is TRBV15, the J call TRBJ1-2; 7 bases map to TRBD1. This CDR3 reads CATSRAKGAQGYGYTF. CDR3 DNA sequence: TGTGCCACCAGCAGAGCTAAGGGGGCGCAAGGCTATGGCTACACCTTC. The whole variable domain, remainder taken from reference TRBV15 and TRBJ1-2, is DAMVIQNPRYQVTQFGKPVTLSCSQTLNHNVMYWYQQKSSQAPKLLFHYYDKDFNNEADTPDNFQSRRPNTSFCFLDIRSPGLGDTAMYLCATSRAKGAQGYGYTFGSGTRLTVV.